These 15 T cell receptor beta chains were all obtained from the same sample, sequenced in a study of blood T cells in healthy people across ages. PCR was performed a second time for about 7 to 12 cycles using a sample-barcoded 5' primer and a J-beta primer mix. TCRdb redid the calling of the 5' RACE reads with MiXCR, one entry per CDR3 protein. The sample yields nearly 800,000 distinct CDR3 sequences, about 56% seen once. The sequenced sample consisted of blood. The receptor source for this set is a man in his forties in good health.

V and J are TRBV24-1 and TRBJ2-6; D is perhaps TRBD1 (5 bases). The V end was cut by 4 bases, the J end by 0 bases, with 12 bases between. The germline V gene encodes CDR1 KGHDR and CDR2 SFDVKD. The CDR3 is 17 residues long. CDR3 sequence (DNA): TGTGCCACCAGTGACCCGACAGTTAGCTCTGGGGCCAACGTCCTGACTTTC. Amino acid sequence: CATSDPTVSSGANVLTF.

The sample holds a few counts of this clonotype. This chain uses TRBV7-2 with TRBJ2-5; 8 bases agree with TRBD1. This CDR3 has 16 amino acids. Germline lookup yields CDR1 SGHTA and CDR2 FQGNSA. Trimming took 5 bases from V and 3 from J; bases not matched to a gene: 11. CDR3 bases: TGTGCCAGCAGCCCAAACCGGGGGACAGGTGAAGAGACCCAGTACTTC. Its protein product is CASSPNRGTGEETQYF. Based on the CDR3 plus reference TRBV7-2 and TRBJ2-5, the full variable domain is GAGVSQSPSNKVTEKGKDVELRCDPISGHTALYWYRQSLGQGLEFLIYFQGNSAPDKSGLPSDRFSAERTGGSVSTLTIQRTQQEDSAVYLCASSPNRGTGEETQYFGPGTRLLVL.

The chain links TRBV20-1 to TRBJ2-3; 8 bases map to TRBD2. The CDR3 length is 20 residues. In germline, CDR1 is DFQATT, CDR2 SNEGSKA (reference sequence). With V trimmed by 1 base and J by 6 bases, 24 bases remained unmatched. For the CDR3, the DNA is TGCAGTGCTAGAGGCAACCGGGGGGGACACGACGGTTGGACATCGGATACGCAGTATTTT. This translates into CSARGNRGGHDGWTSDTQYF.

The chain uses TRBV7-2 and TRBJ2-4; 9 nucleotides line up with TRBD2. This CDR3 has 15 residues. J lost 5 bases, V lost 1 base, and 3 bases had no gene match. Looked up from germline, CDR1 is SGHTA and CDR2 is FQGNSA. The CDR3 loop reads CASSLGLAGQNIQYF. For the CDR3, the DNA is TGTGCCAGCAGCTTAGGTCTAGCGGGGCAAAACATTCAGTACTTC.

The chain employs TRBV7-2 and TRBJ2-1, with TRBD2 identical over 9 bases. With V trimmed by 1 base and J by 2 bases, 12 bases remained unmatched. The CDR3 is 19 residues long. Germline V gene sequence: CDR1 SGHTA, CDR2 FQGNSA. Here the CDR3 reads CASSLVPPNRGRAYNEQFF. CDR3 sequence (DNA): TGTGCCAGCAGCTTAGTCCCCCCTAATCGCGGGAGGGCCTACAATGAGCAGTTCTTC.

The gene calls are TRBV7-6 and TRBJ2-5; TRBD2 agrees at 14 bases. Germline values: CDR1 SGHVS, CDR2 FNYEAQ. The CDR3 totals 16 residues. V was clipped by 4 bases and J by 4 bases; unmatched bases: 5. CDR3 in amino acids: CASSSGLAGVIETQYF. CDR3 sequence (DNA): TGTGCCAGCAGCTCGGGACTAGCGGGAGTGATAGAGACCCAGTACTTC.

V gene TRBV7-9 combines with J gene TRBJ2-5; TRBD1 matches at 8 bases. Germline V gene data show CDR1 as SEHNR and CDR2 as FQNEAQ (reference sequence). The CDR3 loop spans 15 amino acids. J was trimmed by 1 base and V by 2 bases; bases with no gene match: 3. Here the CDR3 reads CASSLRDRSQETQYF. The DNA of the CDR3 is TGTGCCAGCAGCTTACGGGACAGGTCCCAAGAGACCCAGTACTTC.

The V call is TRBV7-6, the J call TRBJ2-3; 12 nucleotides match TRBD2. This CDR3 comprises 16 residues. Germline V CDR1 and CDR2: SGHVS, FNYEAQ. With 5 bases clipped from V and 6 bases from J, the junction kept 9 bases outside the gene matches. The CDR3 sequence is CASSAWTSGMGDTQYF. The DNA for the CDR3 is TGTGCCAGCAGCGCCTGGACTAGCGGGATGGGGGATACGCAGTATTTT. Full variable domain (missing parts from reference TRBV7-6 and TRBJ2-3): GAGVSQSPRYKVTKRGQDVALRCDPISGHVSLYWYRQALGQGPEFLTYFNYEAQQDKSGLPNDRFSAERPEGSISTLTIQRTEQRDSAMYRCASSAWTSGMGDTQYFGPGTRLTVL.

CDR3 residues: CASSVLQSYNEQFF. CDR3 coding DNA: TGTGCCAGCAGTGTACTCCAGTCGTACAATGAGCAGTTCTTC. The chain joins TRBV2 to TRBJ2-1; D ambiguous. The CDR3 runs to 14 residues. Germline CDR1 is SNHLY and CDR2 is FYNNEI. V dropped 4 bases and J dropped 4 bases, with 11 bases sitting between them.

This clonotype was detected ten times or more. The chain combines TRBV29-1 with TRBJ1-1; 7 nucleotides match TRBD1. This CDR3 spans 14 amino acids. V was pared by 6 bases and J by 0 bases, with 7 bases of the junction left unmatched. The V gene's germline CDR1 is SQVTM and CDR2 ANQGSEA. CDR3 loop: CSVRGGQLNTEAFF. CDR3 in DNA: TGCAGCGTGCGGGGGGGACAGTTGAACACTGAAGCTTTCTTT.

The sample holds a few counts of this clonotype. The genes are TRBV2 and TRBJ1-4; 9 bases line up with TRBD1. Per germline, CDR1 SNHLY and CDR2 FYNNEI. CDR3 size: 14 residues. Trimming at V came to 8 bases and at J to 4 bases, leaving 5 bases not matched to a gene. CDR3 region: CASSKDRGNEKLFF. The CDR3 DNA follows: TGTGCCAGCTCTAAGGACAGGGGTAATGAAAAACTGTTTTTT.

The chain joins TRBV29-1 to TRBJ2-3, with 7 bases fitting TRBD1. This CDR3 is built from 13 residues. J was trimmed by 0 bases and V by 6 bases; bases with no gene match: 3. Germline CDR1 reads SQVTM; CDR2 reads ANQGSEA. This CDR3 reads CSVWTGSTDTQYF. The CDR3 coding sequence is TGCAGCGTCTGGACAGGTAGCACAGATACGCAGTATTTT.

The chain is built from TRBV20-1 and TRBJ2-7; no clear D. This CDR3 spans 14 amino acids. Germline lookup yields CDR1 DFQATT and CDR2 SNEGSKA (reference sequence). V shed 6 bases and J shed 0 bases, with 15 bases lying between them. Here the CDR3 reads CSAPDPQISYEQYF. CDR3 nucleotides: TGCAGTGCCCCCGACCCCCAGATCTCCTACGAGCAGTACTTC.

J is TRBJ1-5 and V is TRBV27; D is undetermined. Trimming removed 6 bases from V and 5 bases from J, with 20 bases in between. This CDR3 has 16 amino acids. In germline, CDR1 is MNHEY, CDR2 SMNVEV (reference sequence). CDR3 in DNA: TGTGCCAGCAGATCACCGGGGAAAGGGCATGATCAGCCCCAGCATTTT. It is translated as CASRSPGKGHDQPQHF.

V is TRBV12-3 or TRBV12-4 and J is TRBJ2-6; D gene ambiguous. Trimming removed 5 bases at V and 1 base at J, with 3 bases between. The CDR3 extends over 13 amino acids. CDR3 sequence reads: CASSKSGANVLTF. The CDR3 region has the DNA TGTGCCAGCAGTAAATCTGGGGCCAACGTCCTGACTTTC.